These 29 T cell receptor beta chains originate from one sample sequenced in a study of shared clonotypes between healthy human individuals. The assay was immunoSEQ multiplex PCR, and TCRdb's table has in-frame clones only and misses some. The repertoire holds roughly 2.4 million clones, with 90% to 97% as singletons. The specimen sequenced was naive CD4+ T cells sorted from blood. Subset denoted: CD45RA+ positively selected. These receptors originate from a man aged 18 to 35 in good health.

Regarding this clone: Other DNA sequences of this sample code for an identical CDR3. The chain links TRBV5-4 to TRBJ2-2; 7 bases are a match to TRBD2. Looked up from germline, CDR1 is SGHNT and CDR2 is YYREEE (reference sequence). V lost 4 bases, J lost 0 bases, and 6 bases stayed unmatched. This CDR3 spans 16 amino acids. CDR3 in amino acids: CASSLAAGANTGELFF. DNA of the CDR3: TGTGCCAGCAGCCTTGCTGCGGGAGCGAACACCGGGGAGCTGTTTTTT.

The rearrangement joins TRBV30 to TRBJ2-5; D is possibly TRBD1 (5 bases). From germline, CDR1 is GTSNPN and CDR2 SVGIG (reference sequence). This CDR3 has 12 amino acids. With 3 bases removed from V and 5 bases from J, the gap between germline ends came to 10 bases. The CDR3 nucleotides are TGTGCCTGGAGGGCAGGGTGGGAGACCCAGTACTTC. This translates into CAWRAGWETQYF.

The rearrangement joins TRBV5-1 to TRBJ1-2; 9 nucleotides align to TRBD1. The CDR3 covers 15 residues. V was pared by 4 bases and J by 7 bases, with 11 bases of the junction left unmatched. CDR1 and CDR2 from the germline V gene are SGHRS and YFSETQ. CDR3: CASSNTGTGMGGYTF. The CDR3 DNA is TGCGCCAGCAGCAATACCGGGACAGGGATGGGTGGCTACACCTTC.

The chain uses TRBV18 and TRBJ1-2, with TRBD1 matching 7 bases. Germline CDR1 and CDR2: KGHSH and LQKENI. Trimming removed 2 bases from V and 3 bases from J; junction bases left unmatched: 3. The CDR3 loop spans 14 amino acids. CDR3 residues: CASSPKGTDYGYTF. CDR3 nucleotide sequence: TGTGCCAGCTCACCAAAAGGGACAGACTATGGCTACACCTTC.

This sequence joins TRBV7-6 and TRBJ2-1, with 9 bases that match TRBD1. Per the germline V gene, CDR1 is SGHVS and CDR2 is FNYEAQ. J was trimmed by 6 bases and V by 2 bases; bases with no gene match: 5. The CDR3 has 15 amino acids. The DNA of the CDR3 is TGTGCCAGCAGCTTAAACAGGGGGCCGGTCAATGAGCAGTTCTTC. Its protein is CASSLNRGPVNEQFF.

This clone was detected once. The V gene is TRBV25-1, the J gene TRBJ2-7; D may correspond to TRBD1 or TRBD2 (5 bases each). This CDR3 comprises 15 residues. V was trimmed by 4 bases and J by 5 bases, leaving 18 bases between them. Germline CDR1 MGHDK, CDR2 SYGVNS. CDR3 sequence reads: CASSAYTGTVHEQYF. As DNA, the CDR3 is TGTGCCAGCAGTGCCTATACCGGGACCGTCCACGAGCAGTACTTC.

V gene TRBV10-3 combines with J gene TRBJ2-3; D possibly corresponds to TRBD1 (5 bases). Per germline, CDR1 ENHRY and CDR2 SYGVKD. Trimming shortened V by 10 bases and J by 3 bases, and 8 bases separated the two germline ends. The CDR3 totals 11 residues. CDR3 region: CATSGTDTQYF. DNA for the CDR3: TGTGCCACCTCAGGGACAGATACGCAGTATTTT.

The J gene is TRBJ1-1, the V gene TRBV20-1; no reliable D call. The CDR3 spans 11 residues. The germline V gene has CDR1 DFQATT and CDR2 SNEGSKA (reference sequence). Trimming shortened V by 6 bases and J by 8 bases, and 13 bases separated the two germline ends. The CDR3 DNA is TGCAGTGCCCACCGTCTGGCGGAAGCTTTCTTT. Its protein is CSAHRLAEAFF.

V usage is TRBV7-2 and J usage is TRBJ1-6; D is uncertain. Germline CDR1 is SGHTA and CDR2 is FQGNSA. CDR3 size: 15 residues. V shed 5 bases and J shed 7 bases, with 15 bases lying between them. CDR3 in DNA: TGTGCCAGCAGCACTCACAAGAGGGAGAATTCACCCCTCCACTTT. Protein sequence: CASSTHKRENSPLHF.

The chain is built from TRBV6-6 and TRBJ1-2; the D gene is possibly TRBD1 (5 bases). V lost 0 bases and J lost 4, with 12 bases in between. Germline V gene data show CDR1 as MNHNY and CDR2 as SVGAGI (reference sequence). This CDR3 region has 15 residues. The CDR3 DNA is TGTGCCAGCAGTTACTCGAGGCAGGGCGCCTATGGCTACACCTTC. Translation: CASSYSRQGAYGYTF.

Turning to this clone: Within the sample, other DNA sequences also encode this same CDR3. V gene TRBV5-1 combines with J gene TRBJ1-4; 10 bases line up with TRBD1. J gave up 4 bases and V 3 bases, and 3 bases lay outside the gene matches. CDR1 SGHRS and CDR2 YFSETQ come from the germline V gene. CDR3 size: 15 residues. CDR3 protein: CASSSGQGNNEKLFF. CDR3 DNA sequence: TGCGCCAGCAGCTCGGGACAGGGGAATAATGAAAAACTGTTTTTT.

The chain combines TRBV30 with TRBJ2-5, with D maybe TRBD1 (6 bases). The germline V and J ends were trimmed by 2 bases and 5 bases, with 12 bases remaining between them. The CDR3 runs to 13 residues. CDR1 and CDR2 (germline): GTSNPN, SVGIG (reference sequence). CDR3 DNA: TGTGCCTGGAGTCCCGGGACAATCGAGACCCAGTACTTC. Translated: CAWSPGTIETQYF.

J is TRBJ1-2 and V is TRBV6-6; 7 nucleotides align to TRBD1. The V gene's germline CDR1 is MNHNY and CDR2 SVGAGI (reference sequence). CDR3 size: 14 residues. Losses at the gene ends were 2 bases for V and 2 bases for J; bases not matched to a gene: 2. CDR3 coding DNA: TGTGCCAGCAGTTACGACAGGGTGAACTATGGCTACACCTTC. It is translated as CASSYDRVNYGYTF.

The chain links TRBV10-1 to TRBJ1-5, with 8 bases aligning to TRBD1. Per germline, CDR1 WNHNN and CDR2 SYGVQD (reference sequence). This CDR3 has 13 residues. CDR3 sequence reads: CTTGRGLNQPQHF. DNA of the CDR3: TGCACGACCGGCAGGGGGCTCAATCAGCCCCAGCATTTT.

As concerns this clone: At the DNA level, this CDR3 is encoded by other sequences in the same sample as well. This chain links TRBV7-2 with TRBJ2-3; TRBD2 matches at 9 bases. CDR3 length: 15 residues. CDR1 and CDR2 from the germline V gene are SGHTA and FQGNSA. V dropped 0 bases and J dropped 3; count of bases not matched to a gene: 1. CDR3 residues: CASSLASGSTDTQYF. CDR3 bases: TGTGCCAGCAGCTTAGCTAGCGGGAGTACAGATACGCAGTATTTT.

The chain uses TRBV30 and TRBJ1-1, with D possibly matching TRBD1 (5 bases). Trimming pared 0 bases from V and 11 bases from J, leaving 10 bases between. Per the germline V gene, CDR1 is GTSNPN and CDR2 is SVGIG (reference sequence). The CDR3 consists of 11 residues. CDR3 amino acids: CAWSVRRDAFF. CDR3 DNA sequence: TGTGCCTGGAGTGTACGCAGGGACGCTTTCTTT.

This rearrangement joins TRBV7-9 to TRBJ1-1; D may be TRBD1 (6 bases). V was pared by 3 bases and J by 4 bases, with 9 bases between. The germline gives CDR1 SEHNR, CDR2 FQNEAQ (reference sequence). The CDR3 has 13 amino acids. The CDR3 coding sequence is TGTGCCAGCAGCTTTACAGGGTCCACTGAAGCTTTCTTT. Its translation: CASSFTGSTEAFF.

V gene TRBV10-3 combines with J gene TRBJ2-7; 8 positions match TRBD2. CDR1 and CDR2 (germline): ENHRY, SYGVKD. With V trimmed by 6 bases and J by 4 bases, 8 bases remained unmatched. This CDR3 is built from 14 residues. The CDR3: CAIRDQRERYEQYF. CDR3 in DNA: TGTGCCATCAGAGACCAGCGGGAGCGGTACGAGCAGTACTTC.

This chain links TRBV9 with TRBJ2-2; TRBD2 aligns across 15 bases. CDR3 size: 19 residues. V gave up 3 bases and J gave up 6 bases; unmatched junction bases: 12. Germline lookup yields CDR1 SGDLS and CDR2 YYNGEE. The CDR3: CASSAGLAGGLDLAGELFF. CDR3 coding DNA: TGTGCCAGCAGCGCCGGACTAGCGGGAGGGCTAGATCTAGCCGGGGAGCTGTTTTTT.

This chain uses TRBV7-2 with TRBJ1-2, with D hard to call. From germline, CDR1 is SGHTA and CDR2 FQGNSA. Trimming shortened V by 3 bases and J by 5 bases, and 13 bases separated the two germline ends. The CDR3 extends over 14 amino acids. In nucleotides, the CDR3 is TGTGCCAGCAGCTTCTTTGGAGAGATTTATGGCTACACCTTC. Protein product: CASSFFGEIYGYTF.

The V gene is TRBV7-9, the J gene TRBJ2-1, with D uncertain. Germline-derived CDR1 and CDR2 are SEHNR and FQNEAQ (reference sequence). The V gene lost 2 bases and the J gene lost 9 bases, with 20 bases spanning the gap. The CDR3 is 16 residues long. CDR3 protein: CASSLRPNPLSGEQFF. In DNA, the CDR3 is TGTGCCAGCAGCTTACGACCCAATCCCCTCTCGGGTGAGCAGTTCTTC.

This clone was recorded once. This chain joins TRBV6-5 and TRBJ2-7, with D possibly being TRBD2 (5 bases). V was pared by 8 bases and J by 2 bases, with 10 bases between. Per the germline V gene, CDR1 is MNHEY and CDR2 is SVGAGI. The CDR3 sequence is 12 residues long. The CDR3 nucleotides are TGTGCCAGCCGGCACGGGACCTACGAGCAGTACTTC. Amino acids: CASRHGTYEQYF.

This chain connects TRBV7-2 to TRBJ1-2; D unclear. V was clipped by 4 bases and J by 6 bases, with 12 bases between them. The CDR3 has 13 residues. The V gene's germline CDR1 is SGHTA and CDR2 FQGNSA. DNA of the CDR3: TGTGCCAGCAGCTACTTCAACGGCCATGGCTACACCTTC. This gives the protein CASSYFNGHGYTF.

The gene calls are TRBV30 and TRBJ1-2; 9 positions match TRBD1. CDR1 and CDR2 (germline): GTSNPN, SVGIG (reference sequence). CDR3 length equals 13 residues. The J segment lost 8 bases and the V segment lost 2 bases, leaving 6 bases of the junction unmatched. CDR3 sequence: CAWSSRQGGGYTF. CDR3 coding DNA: TGTGCCTGGAGTTCCCGACAGGGGGGAGGCTACACCTTC.

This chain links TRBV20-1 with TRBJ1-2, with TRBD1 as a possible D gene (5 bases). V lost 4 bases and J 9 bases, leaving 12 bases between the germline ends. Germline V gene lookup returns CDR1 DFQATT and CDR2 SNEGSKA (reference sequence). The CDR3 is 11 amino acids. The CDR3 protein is CSAMRGESYTF. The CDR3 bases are TGCAGTGCTATGAGGGGAGAGAGCTACACCTTC.

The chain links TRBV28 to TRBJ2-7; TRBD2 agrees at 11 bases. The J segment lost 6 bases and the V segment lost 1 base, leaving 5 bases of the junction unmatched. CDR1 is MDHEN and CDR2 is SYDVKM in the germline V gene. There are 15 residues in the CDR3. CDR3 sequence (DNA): TGTGCCAGCAGTTTATCAACTAGCGGGGGTGGCGAGCAGTACTTC. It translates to CASSLSTSGGGEQYF.

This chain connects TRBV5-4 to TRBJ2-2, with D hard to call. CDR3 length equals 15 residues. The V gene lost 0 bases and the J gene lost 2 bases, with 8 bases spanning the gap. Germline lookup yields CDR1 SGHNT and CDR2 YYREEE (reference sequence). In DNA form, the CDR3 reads TGTGCCAGCAGCTTGGCGCAGGTAAACACCGGGGAGCTGTTTTTT. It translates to CASSLAQVNTGELFF. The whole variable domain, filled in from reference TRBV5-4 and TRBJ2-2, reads ETGVTQSPTHLIKTRGQQVTLRCSSQSGHNTVSWYQQALGQGPQFIFQYYREEENGRGNFPPRFSGLQFPNYSSELNVNALELDDSALYLCASSLAQVNTGELFFGEGSRLTVL.

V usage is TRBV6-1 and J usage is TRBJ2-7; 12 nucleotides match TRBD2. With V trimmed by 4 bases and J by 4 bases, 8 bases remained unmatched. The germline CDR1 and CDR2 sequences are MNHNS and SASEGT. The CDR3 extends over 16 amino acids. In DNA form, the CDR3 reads TGTGCCAGCAGTGGCCGGACTAGCGGGACATGGTACGAGCAGTACTTC. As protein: CASSGRTSGTWYEQYF.

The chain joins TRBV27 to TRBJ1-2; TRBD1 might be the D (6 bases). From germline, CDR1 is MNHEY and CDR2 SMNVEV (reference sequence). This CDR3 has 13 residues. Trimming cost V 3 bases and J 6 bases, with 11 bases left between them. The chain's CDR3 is CASSFQGGNGYTF. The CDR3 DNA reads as TGTGCCAGCAGTTTCCAAGGGGGGAATGGCTACACCTTC.